Listed below are T cell receptor beta chains from one sample, sequenced in a study of stem cell transplantation in POMP-related autoinflammatory disease. Assay: immunoSEQ multiplex PCR; the TCRdb copy retains only in-frame clones and omits some. The sample includes around 26,000 clones, 75% to 85% of them seen just once. This specimen was CD4+ T cells from PBMCs, taken before stem cell transplantation. The receptors here all came from a human donor with POMP-related autoinflammation and immune dysregulation (PRAID). Each CDR3 is given without its conserved first and last residue.

v_gene	CDR3aa
TRBV25-1	ASSEGGLYNSPLH
TRBV19	ASSLGLAGTDTQY
TRBV11-2	ASSTPVRLNEQF
TRBV5-1	ASSLLPAGGSNEQF
TRBV18	ASSPQRQGSSYNEQF
TRBV2	ASSVRGLSPEAF
TRBV7-2	ASSFGVTGYEQY
TRBV7-3	ASSLATGYEQY
TRBV29-1	SVTLGQGYGYT
TRBV9	ASSVKGYTEAF